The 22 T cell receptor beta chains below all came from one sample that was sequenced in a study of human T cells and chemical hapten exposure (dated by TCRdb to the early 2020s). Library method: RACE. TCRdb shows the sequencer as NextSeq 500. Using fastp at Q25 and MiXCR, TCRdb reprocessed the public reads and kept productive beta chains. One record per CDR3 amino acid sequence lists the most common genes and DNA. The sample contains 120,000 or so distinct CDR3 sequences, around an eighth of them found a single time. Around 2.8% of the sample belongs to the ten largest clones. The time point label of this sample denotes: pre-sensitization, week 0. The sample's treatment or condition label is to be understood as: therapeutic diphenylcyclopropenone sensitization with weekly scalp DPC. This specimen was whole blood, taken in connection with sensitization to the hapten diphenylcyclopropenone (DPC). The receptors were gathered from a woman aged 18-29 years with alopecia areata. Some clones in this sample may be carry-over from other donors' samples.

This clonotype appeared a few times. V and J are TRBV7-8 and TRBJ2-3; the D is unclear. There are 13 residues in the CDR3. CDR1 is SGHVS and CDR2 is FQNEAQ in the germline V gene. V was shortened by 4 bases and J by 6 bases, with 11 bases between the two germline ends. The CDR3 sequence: CASSSGIWDTQYF. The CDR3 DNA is TGTGCCAGCAGCTCCGGCATCTGGGATACGCAGTATTTT.

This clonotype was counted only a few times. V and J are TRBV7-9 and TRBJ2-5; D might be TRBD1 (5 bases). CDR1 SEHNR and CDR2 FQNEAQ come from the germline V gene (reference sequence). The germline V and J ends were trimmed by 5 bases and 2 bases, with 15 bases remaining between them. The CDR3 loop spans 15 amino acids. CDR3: CASSPVAGIQETQYF. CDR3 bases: TGTGCCAGCAGCCCCGTGGCAGGGATTCAAGAGACCCAGTACTTC.

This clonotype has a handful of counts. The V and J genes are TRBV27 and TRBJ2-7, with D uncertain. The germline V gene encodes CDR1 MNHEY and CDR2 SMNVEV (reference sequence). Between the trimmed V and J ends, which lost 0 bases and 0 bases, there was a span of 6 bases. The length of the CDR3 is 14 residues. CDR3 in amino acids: CASSLSHSSYEQYF. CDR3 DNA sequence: TGTGCCAGCAGTTTATCGCACAGCTCCTACGAGCAGTACTTC.

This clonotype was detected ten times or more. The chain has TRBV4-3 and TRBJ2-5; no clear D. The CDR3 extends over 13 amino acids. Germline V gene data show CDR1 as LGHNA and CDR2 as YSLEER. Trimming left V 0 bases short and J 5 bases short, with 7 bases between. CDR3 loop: CASSQDGSETQYF. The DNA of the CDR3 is TGCGCCAGCAGCCAAGACGGCAGTGAGACCCAGTACTTC.

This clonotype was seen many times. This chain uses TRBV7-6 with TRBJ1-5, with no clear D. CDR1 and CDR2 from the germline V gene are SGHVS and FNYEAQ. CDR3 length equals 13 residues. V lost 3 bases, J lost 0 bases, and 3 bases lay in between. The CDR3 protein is CASSLISNQPQHF. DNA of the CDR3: TGTGCCAGCAGCTTGATTAGCAATCAGCCCCAGCATTTT.

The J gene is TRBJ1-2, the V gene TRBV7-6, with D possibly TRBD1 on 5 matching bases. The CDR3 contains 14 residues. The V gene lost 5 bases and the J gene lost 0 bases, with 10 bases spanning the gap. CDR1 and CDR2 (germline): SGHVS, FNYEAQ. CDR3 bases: TGTGCCAGCAGCCCCGACAGAACTAACTATGGCTACACCTTC. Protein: CASSPDRTNYGYTF.

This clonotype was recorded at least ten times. CDR3 sequence (DNA): TGCGCCAGCAGCCCTTTGACAGAAGATGGCTACACCTTC. The encoded protein is CASSPLTEDGYTF. The chain carries TRBV5-1 and TRBJ1-2; TRBD1 is a possible D gene (5 bases). Germline V lookup: CDR1 SGHRS, CDR2 YFSETQ. The CDR3 is made up of 13 amino acids. Trimming cost V 4 bases and J 6 bases, with 13 bases left between them.

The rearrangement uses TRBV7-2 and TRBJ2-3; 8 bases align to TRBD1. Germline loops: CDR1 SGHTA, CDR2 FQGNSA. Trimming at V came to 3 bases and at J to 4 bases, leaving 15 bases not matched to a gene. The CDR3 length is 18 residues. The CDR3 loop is CASSFLLAGTGGADTQYF. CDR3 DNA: TGTGCCAGCAGCTTCCTTCTTGCCGGGACAGGTGGCGCAGATACGCAGTATTTT.

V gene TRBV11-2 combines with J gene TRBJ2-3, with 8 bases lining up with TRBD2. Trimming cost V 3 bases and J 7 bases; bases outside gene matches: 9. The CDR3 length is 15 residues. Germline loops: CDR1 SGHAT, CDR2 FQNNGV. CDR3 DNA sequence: TGTGCCAGCAGCTTCAAGCGGGGGACGCAGAATACGCAGTATTTT. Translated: CASSFKRGTQNTQYF.

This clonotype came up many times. The CDR3 region is CATSAPSRDNGTEAFF. The CDR3 DNA follows: TGTGCCACCAGTGCCCCGAGCCGGGACAATGGCACTGAAGCTTTCTTT. The J gene is TRBJ1-1, the V gene TRBV24-1; the D gene is possibly TRBD1 (6 bases). The V and J ends lost 5 bases and 4 bases respectively, with 19 bases between them. Per the germline V gene, CDR1 is KGHDR and CDR2 is SFDVKD. This CDR3 region has 16 residues.

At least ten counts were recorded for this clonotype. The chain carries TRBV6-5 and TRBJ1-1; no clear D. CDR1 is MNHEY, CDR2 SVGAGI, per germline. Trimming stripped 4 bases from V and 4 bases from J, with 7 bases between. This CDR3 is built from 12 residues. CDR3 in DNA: TGTGCCAGCAGTTCGAGCGGCACTGAAGCTTTCTTT. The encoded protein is CASSSSGTEAFF.

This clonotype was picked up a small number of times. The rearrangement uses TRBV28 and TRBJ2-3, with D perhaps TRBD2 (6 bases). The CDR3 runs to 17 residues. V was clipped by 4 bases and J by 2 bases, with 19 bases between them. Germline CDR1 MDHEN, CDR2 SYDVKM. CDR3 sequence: CASSSWDFFRATDTQYF. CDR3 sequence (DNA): TGTGCCAGCAGTTCCTGGGACTTCTTTAGGGCCACAGATACGCAGTATTTT.

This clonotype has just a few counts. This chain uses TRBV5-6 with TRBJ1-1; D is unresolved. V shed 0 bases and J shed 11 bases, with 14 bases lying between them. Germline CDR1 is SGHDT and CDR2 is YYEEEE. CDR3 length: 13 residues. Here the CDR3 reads CASSLALGSGAFF. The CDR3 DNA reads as TGTGCCAGCAGCTTGGCCTTAGGTTCGGGGGCTTTCTTT.

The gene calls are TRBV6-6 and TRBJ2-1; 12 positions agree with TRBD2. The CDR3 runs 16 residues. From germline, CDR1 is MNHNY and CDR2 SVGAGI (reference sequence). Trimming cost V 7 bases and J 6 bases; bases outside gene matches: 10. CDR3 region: CASTIPASGGANEQFF. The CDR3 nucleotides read TGTGCCAGCACCATCCCGGCTAGCGGGGGGGCCAATGAGCAGTTCTTC.

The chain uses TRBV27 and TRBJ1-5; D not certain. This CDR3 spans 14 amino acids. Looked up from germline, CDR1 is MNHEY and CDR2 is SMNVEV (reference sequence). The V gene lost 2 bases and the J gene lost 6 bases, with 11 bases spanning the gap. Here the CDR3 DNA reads TGTGCCAGCAGTTTAGATGGGATAAGTCAGCCCCAGCATTTT. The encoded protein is CASSLDGISQPQHF.

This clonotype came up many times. CDR3 amino acids: CASSLGLAVGETQYF. The CDR3 DNA reads TGTGCCAGCAGCTTAGGGCTAGCAGTTGGAGAGACCCAGTACTTC. V gene TRBV7-3 combines with J gene TRBJ2-5; TRBD2 is a possible D gene (5 bases). Germline assignment: CDR1 SGHTA and CDR2 FQGTGA. V lost 2 bases and J 4 bases, leaving 14 bases between the germline ends. This CDR3 is built from 15 residues.

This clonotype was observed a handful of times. The CDR3, as DNA: TGTGCCAGCAGTGAACTAGCGGGGGAGACAGATACGCAGTATTTT. It translates to CASSELAGETDTQYF. This chain uses TRBV2 with TRBJ2-3, with 10 bases that match TRBD2. V trimming: 2 bases; J trimming: 3 bases; junction bases outside the gene matches: 2. The CDR3 totals 15 residues. Germline lookup yields CDR1 SNHLY and CDR2 FYNNEI.

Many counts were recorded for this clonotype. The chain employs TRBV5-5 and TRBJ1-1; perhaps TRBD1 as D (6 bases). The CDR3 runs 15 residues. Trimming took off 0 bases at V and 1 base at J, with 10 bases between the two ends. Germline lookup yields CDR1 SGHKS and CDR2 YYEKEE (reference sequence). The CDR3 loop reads CASSLVTGANTEAFF. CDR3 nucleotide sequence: TGTGCCAGCAGCTTGGTTACGGGGGCGAACACTGAAGCTTTCTTT.

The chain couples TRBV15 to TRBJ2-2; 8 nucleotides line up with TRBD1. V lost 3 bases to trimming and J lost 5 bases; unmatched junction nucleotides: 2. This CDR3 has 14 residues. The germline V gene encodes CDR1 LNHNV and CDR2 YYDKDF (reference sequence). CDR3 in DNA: TGTGCCACCAGCAGGGACAGGGAAACCGGGGAGCTGTTTTTT. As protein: CATSRDRETGELFF.

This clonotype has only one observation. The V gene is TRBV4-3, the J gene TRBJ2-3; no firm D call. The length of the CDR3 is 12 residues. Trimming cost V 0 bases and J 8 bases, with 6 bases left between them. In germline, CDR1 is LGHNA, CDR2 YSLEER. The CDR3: CASSQEESTQYF. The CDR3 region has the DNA TGCGCCAGCAGCCAAGAAGAGAGTACGCAGTATTTT.

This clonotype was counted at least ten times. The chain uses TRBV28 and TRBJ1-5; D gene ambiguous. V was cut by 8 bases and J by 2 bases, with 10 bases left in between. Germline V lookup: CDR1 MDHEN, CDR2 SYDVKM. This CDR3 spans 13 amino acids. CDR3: CASVGRGNQPQHF. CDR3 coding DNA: TGTGCCAGCGTAGGTCGAGGCAATCAGCCCCAGCATTTT.

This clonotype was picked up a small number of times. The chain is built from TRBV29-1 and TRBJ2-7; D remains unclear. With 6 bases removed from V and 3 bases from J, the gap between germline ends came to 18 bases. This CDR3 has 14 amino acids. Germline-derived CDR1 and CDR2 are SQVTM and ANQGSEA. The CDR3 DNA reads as TGCAGCGTCCAAGGGTATGGGTCTGACTACGAGCAGTACTTC. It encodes CSVQGYGSDYEQYF.